The next 20 T cell receptor beta chains were all read from a single sample in a study of blood T cell repertoires in COVID-19. TCRdb keeps only in-frame clones here, not all; method: immunoSEQ multiplex PCR. The sample consists of a few hundred thousand clones, 80% to 90% of them appearing once. Sequencing was carried out using peripheral blood. The receptors shown here come from a woman aged 55-69 years who had recovered from COVID-19.

The chain recombines TRBV7-8 with TRBJ1-2; 9 bases are a match to TRBD1. V shed 5 bases and J 3 bases; nucleotides not matched to a gene: 16. Germline V gene lookup returns CDR1 SGHVS and CDR2 FQNEAQ. The CDR3 is 18 amino acids. The CDR3 region is CASSAYLSVRTGDYGYTF. CDR3 in DNA: TGTGCCAGCAGCGCCTATTTATCCGTAAGGACAGGGGACTATGGCTACACCTTC. The full variable domain, in which reference TRBV7-8 and TRBJ1-2 provide the parts outside the CDR3, is GAGVSQSPRYKVAKRGQDVALRCDPISGHVSLFWYQQALGQGPEFLTYFQNEAQLDKSGLPSDRFFAERPEGSVSTLKIQRTQQEDSAVYLCASSAYLSVRTGDYGYTFGSGTRLTVV.

In its sample, this clone was seen once. The chain carries TRBV28 and TRBJ2-5; 7 positions agree with TRBD2. The CDR3 spans 15 residues. Germline CDR1 reads MDHEN; CDR2 reads SYDVKM. V gave up 6 bases and J gave up 1 base; unmatched junction bases: 8. The CDR3 bases are TGTGCCAGCAGCACGGGGGGTCCCGGCCAAGAGACCCAGTACTTC. Encoded protein: CASSTGGPGQETQYF.

The chain combines TRBV6-4 with TRBJ2-1; 8 nucleotides align to TRBD2. The CDR3 loop spans 13 amino acids. Germline V CDR1 and CDR2: MRHNA, SNTAGT. The V gene end was trimmed by 2 bases and the J gene end by 9 bases; junction bases not matched to a gene: 3. DNA for the CDR3: TGTGCCAGCAGTGACCGCCGGGGGGGTGAGCAGTTCTTC. This encodes CASSDRRGGEQFF.

CDR3 DNA sequence: TGTGCCAGCAGCATTGAGGTAGGGCCCCAGCATTTT. It yields the protein CASSIEVGPQHF. J is TRBJ1-5 and V is TRBV5-8; no clear D gene. V was shortened by 4 bases and J by 9 bases, with 11 bases between the two germline ends. Germline loops: CDR1 SGHTS, CDR2 YDEGEE. The CDR3 runs 12 residues.

The chain joins TRBV7-2 to TRBJ2-2, with 10 bases fitting TRBD1. The CDR3 runs 15 residues. V was clipped by 5 bases and J by 7 bases; unmatched bases: 7. The germline V gene has CDR1 SGHTA and CDR2 FQGNSA. The CDR3 DNA is TGTGCCAGCAGCCTAGTCGGGACAGGGGTCGGGGAGCTGTTTTTT. Protein sequence: CASSLVGTGVGELFF.

Concerning this clone itself: This CDR3 is also generated by other DNA sequences in the sample. The chain couples TRBV5-1 to TRBJ1-1; D is ambiguous. V was trimmed by 1 base and J by 3 bases, leaving 7 bases between them. The CDR3 totals 13 residues. Looked up from germline, CDR1 is SGHRS and CDR2 is YFSETQ. This CDR3 reads CASSLKQDTEAFF. CDR3 in DNA: TGCGCCAGCAGCTTGAAGCAAGACACTGAAGCTTTCTTT.

This sequence joins TRBV5-8 and TRBJ2-5, with 8 bases lining up with TRBD2. With 3 bases clipped from V and 4 bases from J, the junction kept 8 bases outside the gene matches. CDR3 size: 15 residues. CDR1 is SGHTS and CDR2 is YDEGEE in the germline V gene. The CDR3 here is CASSSIRGGPETQYF. The CDR3 coding sequence is TGTGCCAGCAGCTCTATCCGGGGGGGTCCAGAGACCCAGTACTTC.

J is TRBJ2-5 and V is TRBV7-3; 9 bases fit TRBD2. The germline gives CDR1 SGHTA, CDR2 FQGTGA. The length of the CDR3 is 15 residues. Losses at the gene ends were 5 bases for V and 5 bases for J; bases not matched to a gene: 9. DNA for the CDR3: TGTGCCAGCAGCGCCCCGACTAGCGGAGGGGAGACCCAGTACTTC. Protein product: CASSAPTSGGETQYF.

The chain links TRBV14 to TRBJ2-3, with TRBD2 identical over 14 bases. Per the germline V gene, CDR1 is SGHDN and CDR2 is FVKESK. Trimming at V came to 4 bases and at J to 0 bases, leaving 3 bases not matched to a gene. The CDR3 has 17 residues. CDR3 nucleotide sequence: TGTGCCAGCAGCCGACTAGCGGGGGGGCCTAGCACAGATACGCAGTATTTT. Translated: CASSRLAGGPSTDTQYF.

This clone was detected a few times. V usage is TRBV9 and J usage is TRBJ1-6; 10 bases line up with TRBD1. Germline V CDR1 and CDR2: SGDLS, YYNGEE. V was clipped by 3 bases and J by 8 bases; unmatched bases: 5. CDR3 length: 15 residues. CDR3 sequence: CASSARGTGDSPLHF. The CDR3 nucleotides read TGTGCCAGCAGCGCCCGGGGGACAGGGGATTCACCCCTCCACTTT. Filled out from reference TRBV9 and TRBJ1-6, the complete variable domain reads DSGVTQTPKHLITATGQRVTLRCSPRSGDLSVYWYQQSLDQGLQFLIQYYNGEERAKGNILERFSAQQFPDLHSELNLSSLELGDSALYFCASSARGTGDSPLHFGNGTRLTVT.

The rearrangement links TRBV7-9 to TRBJ1-2, with D uncertain. Germline V gene data show CDR1 as SEHNR and CDR2 as FQNEAQ (reference sequence). Trimming removed 4 bases from V and 1 base from J, with 7 bases in between. CDR3 size: 13 residues. DNA for the CDR3: TGTGCCAGCAGCTACGGGATTAACTATGGCTACACCTTC. It codes for CASSYGINYGYTF.

The table lists this clone with a count of one. This chain connects TRBV7-8 to TRBJ1-1, with D maybe TRBD1 (5 bases). V gave up 2 bases and J gave up 1 base, with 11 bases separating them. The CDR3 covers 15 residues. Germline V gene data show CDR1 as SGHVS and CDR2 as FQNEAQ. CDR3 nucleotides: TGTGCCAGCAGCTTATTGGGGGAGGGGAACACTGAAGCTTTCTTT. Amino acids: CASSLLGEGNTEAFF. Drawing the rest from reference TRBV7-8 and TRBJ1-1, the complete variable domain is GAGVSQSPRYKVAKRGQDVALRCDPISGHVSLFWYQQALGQGPEFLTYFQNEAQLDKSGLPSDRFFAERPEGSVSTLKIQRTQQEDSAVYLCASSLLGEGNTEAFFGQGTRLTVV.

The chain couples TRBV12-3 or TRBV12-4 to TRBJ1-2; 9 bases fit TRBD1. The V and J ends lost 6 bases and 7 bases, in that order; junction bases with no gene match: 6. CDR3 length: 13 residues. Here the CDR3 reads CASRPGQGPGYTF. In DNA form, the CDR3 reads TGTGCCAGCAGGCCGGGACAGGGTCCTGGCTACACCTTC.

This rearrangement joins TRBV19 to TRBJ1-2, with 8 positions matching TRBD1. CDR1 LNHDA and CDR2 SQIVND come from the germline V gene (reference sequence). This CDR3 spans 14 amino acids. V shed 11 bases, J shed 2 bases, and the junction held 10 bases outside the gene matches. The CDR3 nucleotides read TGTGCCGTTATGAGGACAGGGAAGAACTATGGCTACACCTTC. Its translation is CAVMRTGKNYGYTF. Supplemented by reference TRBV19 and TRBJ1-2, the full variable domain reads DGGITQSPKYLFRKEGQNVTLSCEQNLNHDAMYWYRQDPGQGLRLIYYSQIVNDFQKGDIAEGYSVSREKKESFPLTVTSAQKNPTAFYLCAVMRTGKNYGYTFGSGTRLTVV.

This clone was detected only a few times. This sequence joins TRBV7-9 and TRBJ1-2, with a tentative D call TRBD1 (5 bases). Germline CDR1 reads SEHNR; CDR2 reads FQNEAQ (reference sequence). Trimming took off 0 bases at V and 4 bases at J, with 12 bases between the two ends. This CDR3 spans 15 amino acids. In DNA form, the CDR3 reads TGTGCCAGCAGCTTAGCGGCCCAGGGTGGCTATGGCTACACCTTC. Translated, it gives CASSLAAQGGYGYTF.

The V and J genes are TRBV6-6 and TRBJ1-6, with TRBD1 matching over 7 bases. V dropped 5 bases and J dropped 0; count of bases not matched to a gene: 7. The germline V gene has CDR1 MNHNY and CDR2 SVGAGI (reference sequence). The CDR3 has 17 amino acids. CDR3 DNA sequence: TGTGCCAGCAGTCGACAGGGATCGAGCTCCTATAATTCACCCCTCCACTTT. It yields the protein CASSRQGSSSYNSPLHF.

This sequence joins TRBV4-3 and TRBJ1-2, with 7 bases fitting TRBD1. Germline V CDR1 and CDR2: LGHNA, YSLEER. This CDR3 contains 15 residues. Losses at the gene ends were 3 bases for V and 4 bases for J; bases not matched to a gene: 8. The CDR3 sequence is CASSHSTGTVYGYTF. CDR3 bases: TGCGCCAGCAGCCACTCGACAGGGACCGTCTATGGCTACACCTTC.

The CDR3 DNA is TGTGCCAGCAGTTTATCACCGGGACACAGGCTTAGCTCCTATAATTCACCCCTCCACTTT. Its translation is CASSLSPGHRLSSYNSPLHF. V and J are TRBV27 and TRBJ1-6; weak D call: TRBD1 (6 bases). Trimming took 0 bases from V and 0 from J, leaving 18 bases between them. This CDR3 has 20 residues. Germline CDR1 reads MNHEY; CDR2 reads SMNVEV (reference sequence).

This clone came up a few times. The genes are TRBV19 and TRBJ1-1; D gene uncertain. Trimming took off 4 bases at V and 4 bases at J, with 13 bases between the two ends. From germline, CDR1 is LNHDA and CDR2 SQIVND (reference sequence). This CDR3 spans 14 amino acids. This CDR3 reads CASSKVAAVTEAFF. CDR3 bases: TGTGCCAGTAGTAAAGTAGCAGCGGTCACTGAAGCTTTCTTT.

This clone turned up a few times. The rearrangement uses TRBV5-7 and TRBJ1-4; no reliable D call. TRBV5-7 is identified as an open reading frame with a role that is uncertain. The ends were cut back, 6 bases at V and 4 bases at J, with 13 bases in the middle. This CDR3 is built from 14 residues. The CDR3 nucleotides read TGTGCCAGCACCCACGACAAATTTAATGAAAAACTGTTTTTT. Translated, it gives CASTHDKFNEKLFF.